The 28 T cell receptor beta chains below all came from one sample that was sequenced in a study of shared clonotypes between healthy human individuals. Clones were sequenced by immunoSEQ multiplex PCR, and TCRdb holds only the in-frame ones, with some missing. Of around 2.1 million clones listed, 95% were seen once; the top ten hold roughly 0.13%. Sequenced material: naive CD4+ T cells sorted from blood. Subset described: CD45RA+ positively selected. These receptors were collected from a man aged 18 to 30 in good health.

Comment on this clone: The same CDR3 can be traced to other DNA sequences in this sample. The chain carries TRBV18 and TRBJ1-3; tentative D call: TRBD1 (6 bases). Between the trimmed V and J ends, which lost 3 bases and 3 bases, there was a span of 12 bases. Germline V gene lookup returns CDR1 KGHSH and CDR2 LQKENI. The CDR3 covers 15 residues. The CDR3 DNA sequence: TGTGCCAGCTCACCCCCAAACAGGGATGGAAACACCATATATTTT. Translation: CASSPPNRDGNTIYF.

This chain connects TRBV18 to TRBJ2-2; 9 bases align to TRBD1. V dropped 5 bases and J dropped 0; count of bases not matched to a gene: 4. From germline, CDR1 is KGHSH and CDR2 LQKENI. The CDR3 has 16 residues. The CDR3 DNA reads as TGTGCCAGCTCATCGACAGGGGGAACGAACACCGGGGAGCTGTTTTTT. Its translation: CASSSTGGTNTGELFF.

The CDR3 loop is CASSPGLPFSYEQYF. In DNA form, the CDR3 reads TGTGCCAGCAGTCCGGGACTACCTTTCTCCTACGAGCAGTACTTC. The chain recombines TRBV6-1 with TRBJ2-7; TRBD2 matches at 7 bases. In germline, CDR1 is MNHNS, CDR2 SASEGT. The CDR3 is made up of 15 amino acids. J was trimmed by 0 bases and V by 5 bases; bases with no gene match: 7.

The genes are TRBV28 and TRBJ1-1; a possible D gene is TRBD1 (6 bases). The V gene's germline CDR1 is MDHEN and CDR2 SYDVKM. This CDR3 has 17 amino acids. The V end lost 6 bases, the J end lost 3 bases, and 23 bases lay between the germline ends. The CDR3 DNA is TGTGCCAGCAGACGGGCGGGTCGCAGGGGTAGGGACACTGAAGCTTTCTTT. Amino acids: CASRRAGRRGRDTEAFF. The complete variable domain, with remaining parts taken from reference TRBV28 and TRBJ1-1, reads DVKVTQSSRYLVKRTGEKVFLECVQDMDHENMFWYRQDPGLGLRLIYFSYDVKMKEKGDIPEGYSVSREKKERFSLILESASTNQTSMYLCASRRAGRRGRDTEAFFGQGTRLTVV.

V gene TRBV6-1 combines with J gene TRBJ1-1; tentatively, D is TRBD1 (5 bases). There are 13 residues in the CDR3. The germline V and J ends were trimmed by 4 bases and 10 bases, with 16 bases remaining between them. CDR1 MNHNS and CDR2 SASEGT come from the germline V gene. The DNA for the CDR3 is TGTGCCAGCAGTGGCGCCGACAGCAGCGCAGCTTTCTTT. It translates to CASSGADSSAAFF.

The chain uses TRBV7-2 and TRBJ2-7; 13 bases match TRBD2. The germline V gene encodes CDR1 SGHTA and CDR2 FQGNSA. V lost 5 bases and J lost 6; bases outside the gene matches: 7. The CDR3 spans 15 residues. The CDR3 region has the DNA TGTGCCAGCAGCATACTAGCGGGAGGGCTGGGCGAGCAGTACTTC. Its translation is CASSILAGGLGEQYF. Full variable domain (missing parts from reference TRBV7-2 and TRBJ2-7): GAGVSQSPSNKVTEKGKDVELRCDPISGHTALYWYRQSLGQGLEFLIYFQGNSAPDKSGLPSDRFSAERTGGSVSTLTIQRTQQEDSAVYLCASSILAGGLGEQYFGPGTRLTVT.

This chain connects TRBV30 to TRBJ1-3; D perhaps matches TRBD1 (6 bases). V was clipped by 4 bases and J by 2 bases, with 9 bases between them. The length of the CDR3 is 13 residues. Germline CDR1 GTSNPN, CDR2 SVGIG (reference sequence). CDR3 nucleotide sequence: TGTGCCTGGACAGGGGAAGCTGGAAACACCATATATTTT. This translates into CAWTGEAGNTIYF.

Regarding this clone: Other DNA sequences from this sample encode an identical CDR3 as well. The V gene is TRBV6-5, the J gene TRBJ2-3; no definite D call. The V gene's germline CDR1 is MNHEY and CDR2 SVGAGI. The ends were cut back, 6 bases at V and 4 bases at J, with 14 bases in the middle. This CDR3 contains 14 residues. In DNA form, the CDR3 reads TGTGCCAGCAGAACGACGCGGACCTCAGATACGCAGTATTTT. It codes for CASRTTRTSDTQYF.

The chain has TRBV30 and TRBJ2-7; D tentatively fits TRBD1 or TRBD2 (6 bases each). The CDR3 is 14 residues long. V lost 4 bases, J lost 0 bases, and 13 bases lay in between. Germline V gene sequence: CDR1 GTSNPN, CDR2 SVGIG (reference sequence). In nucleotides, the CDR3 is TGTGCCTGGACCCGGGGGCTGAGCTCCTACGAGCAGTACTTC. Amino acids: CAWTRGLSSYEQYF.

This clone came up once. Other DNA variants within this sample encode the same CDR3. The rearrangement links TRBV10-3 to TRBJ2-2, with no clear D. Germline V lookup: CDR1 ENHRY, CDR2 SYGVKD. This CDR3 has 14 residues. Trimming removed 7 bases at V and 4 bases at J, with 13 bases between. CDR3 nucleotides: TGTGCCATCACCCCTGGGGTTAGCACCGGGGAGCTGTTTTTT. As protein: CAITPGVSTGELFF.

The chain joins TRBV7-9 to TRBJ2-7; D may be TRBD1 (5 bases). The V and J ends lost 5 bases and 3 bases respectively, with 14 bases between them. CDR3 length equals 14 residues. Germline V gene sequence: CDR1 SEHNR, CDR2 FQNEAQ (reference sequence). The CDR3 spells CASSPQGRNYEQYF. The CDR3 DNA reads TGTGCCAGCAGCCCCCAGGGAAGGAACTACGAGCAGTACTTC.

V is TRBV19 and J is TRBJ1-2; tentatively, D is TRBD1 (5 bases). Germline CDR1 is LNHDA and CDR2 is SQIVND (reference sequence). The CDR3 length is 13 residues. Trimming stripped 8 bases from V and 8 bases from J, with 18 bases between. CDR3 residues: CASYEGGVGGYTF. The CDR3, as DNA: TGTGCCAGTTACGAGGGAGGGGTCGGCGGCTACACCTTC. Looking up the rest from reference TRBV19 and TRBJ1-2 gives the full variable domain: DGGITQSPKYLFRKEGQNVTLSCEQNLNHDAMYWYRQDPGQGLRLIYYSQIVNDFQKGDIAEGYSVSREKKESFPLTVTSAQKNPTAFYLCASYEGGVGGYTFGSGTRLTVV.

V usage is TRBV4-1 and J usage is TRBJ2-5; D is possibly TRBD1 (6 bases). The CDR3 runs to 15 residues. The germline V gene has CDR1 MGHRA and CDR2 YSYEKL. The germline V and J ends were trimmed by 4 bases and 5 bases, with 17 bases remaining between them. For the CDR3, the DNA is TGCGCCAGCAGCCGAGGAACAGGGAACGGGGAGACCCAGTACTTC. Residues: CASSRGTGNGETQYF.

The V gene is TRBV4-3, the J gene TRBJ2-7, with D tentatively TRBD1 (5 bases). Trimming removed 1 base at V and 2 bases at J, with 12 bases between. Per germline, CDR1 LGHNA and CDR2 YSLEER. This CDR3 region has 15 residues. CDR3 amino acids: CASSQVATGTYEQYF. In DNA form, the CDR3 reads TGCGCCAGCAGCCAAGTCGCAACAGGAACCTACGAGCAGTACTTC.

V usage is TRBV6-5 and J usage is TRBJ2-1; D is unresolved. CDR1 MNHEY and CDR2 SVGAGI come from the germline V gene. CDR3 length equals 16 residues. V dropped 2 bases and J dropped 2 bases, with 13 bases sitting between them. CDR3 in DNA: TGTGCCAGCAGTTACGCGGACGCCGGCCCCTACAATGAGCAGTTCTTC. This sequence encodes CASSYADAGPYNEQFF.

This chain joins TRBV2 and TRBJ2-7, with 7 bases that match TRBD1. The length of the CDR3 is 14 residues. CDR1 is SNHLY, CDR2 FYNNEI, per germline. Losses at the gene ends were 6 bases for V and 4 bases for J; bases not matched to a gene: 9. CDR3 nucleotides: TGTGCCAGCAGAACACCGGGACAGAAGTACGAGCAGTACTTC. Protein sequence: CASRTPGQKYEQYF.

The chain links TRBV20-1 to TRBJ2-7; 10 bases are shared with TRBD1. The CDR3 length is 11 residues. Trimming took 5 bases from V and 5 from J; bases not matched to a gene: 0. Per the germline V gene, CDR1 is DFQATT and CDR2 is SNEGSKA (reference sequence). CDR3 sequence: CSAGTGDEQYF. The CDR3 DNA reads TGCAGTGCTGGGACAGGGGACGAGCAGTACTTC.

This sequence joins TRBV19 and TRBJ1-3; tentative D call: TRBD1 (6 bases). There are 15 residues in the CDR3. Germline CDR1 LNHDA, CDR2 SQIVND (reference sequence). Trimming took off 9 bases at V and 0 bases at J, with 15 bases between the two ends. The chain's CDR3 is CARGHHRSSGNTIYF. DNA of the CDR3: TGTGCCAGGGGACACCATCGGAGCTCTGGAAACACCATATATTTT.

The chain couples TRBV18 to TRBJ2-7, with TRBD2 matching 7 bases. Looked up from germline, CDR1 is KGHSH and CDR2 is LQKENI. Unmatched junction bases numbered 6, after V lost 3 bases and J lost 4 bases. CDR3 length equals 14 residues. CDR3 nucleotides: TGTGCCAGCTCACCCGAGGGCGGGAGATACGAGCAGTACTTC. It translates to CASSPEGGRYEQYF.

This sequence joins TRBV7-2 and TRBJ1-3; 7 bases line up with TRBD1. Germline trimming cut 2 bases from V and 1 base from J; bases unmatched to any gene: 8. Germline V CDR1 and CDR2: SGHTA, FQGNSA. This CDR3 is built from 17 residues. This CDR3 reads CASSLFPGGVSGNTIYF. The CDR3 region has the DNA TGTGCCAGCAGCTTATTCCCAGGGGGAGTATCTGGAAACACCATATATTTT.

This clone came up a few times. The rearrangement links TRBV11-2 to TRBJ2-7, with 10 nucleotides matching TRBD2. The CDR3 covers 15 residues. V lost 1 base and J lost 2; bases outside the gene matches: 2. From germline, CDR1 is SGHAT and CDR2 FQNNGV. The CDR3 DNA sequence: TGTGCCAGCAGCTTAGCCAGCGGGGGGGCCTACGAGCAGTACTTC. Protein sequence: CASSLASGGAYEQYF.

This clone was counted once. V and J are TRBV4-1 and TRBJ1-6; 11 bases are shared with TRBD1. CDR1 and CDR2 from the germline V gene are MGHRA and YSYEKL. The J segment lost 7 bases and the V segment lost 0 bases, leaving 5 bases of the junction unmatched. The CDR3 contains 17 residues. CDR3 nucleotides: TGCGCCAGCAGCCAAGATCGGACAGGGGGCTTGAATTCACCCCTCCACTTT. The encoded protein is CASSQDRTGGLNSPLHF.

The table lists this clone with a count of one. This CDR3 is also generated by other DNA sequences in the sample. The chain carries TRBV19 and TRBJ2-5, with D unresolved. Per germline, CDR1 LNHDA and CDR2 SQIVND (reference sequence). Trimming took off 2 bases at V and 5 bases at J, with 3 bases between the two ends. The CDR3 runs to 11 residues. In nucleotides, the CDR3 is TGTGCCAGTAGTATACGGGAGACCCAGTACTTC. It translates to CASSIRETQYF. Full variable domain (remainder filled in from reference TRBV19 and TRBJ2-5): DGGITQSPKYLFRKEGQNVTLSCEQNLNHDAMYWYRQDPGQGLRLIYYSQIVNDFQKGDIAEGYSVSREKKESFPLTVTSAQKNPTAFYLCASSIRETQYFGPGTRLLVL.

V usage is TRBV29-1 and J usage is TRBJ2-5; D ambiguous. There are 15 residues in the CDR3. CDR1 is SQVTM and CDR2 is ANQGSEA in the germline V gene. Trimming removed 0 bases from V and 1 base from J, with 12 bases in between. CDR3 bases: TGCAGCGTTGAAGAGGTGAAGAACGGCCAAGAGACCCAGTACTTC. It specifies CSVEEVKNGQETQYF.

The genes are TRBV27 and TRBJ2-3, with D hard to call. Germline values: CDR1 MNHEY, CDR2 SMNVEV (reference sequence). V was trimmed by 5 bases and J by 6 bases, leaving 21 bases between them. The CDR3 extends over 16 amino acids. The CDR3, as DNA: TGTGCCAGCAGTCCCCTTGGGGATCTACAGTATGATACGCAGTATTTT. It yields the protein CASSPLGDLQYDTQYF.

The chain is built from TRBV6-6 and TRBJ1-1; D is unclear. V shed 7 bases and J shed 0 bases, with 9 bases lying between them. The CDR3 covers 13 residues. Germline lookup yields CDR1 MNHNY and CDR2 SVGAGI (reference sequence). The CDR3 DNA sequence: TGTGCCAGCATTGGGCCTTTGAACACTGAAGCTTTCTTT. Translated: CASIGPLNTEAFF.

The J gene is TRBJ2-3, the V gene TRBV10-3; no firm D call. V lost 6 bases and J 0 bases, leaving 10 bases between the germline ends. The CDR3 spans 14 residues. The V gene's germline CDR1 is ENHRY and CDR2 SYGVKD. CDR3 protein: CAIRVESSTDTQYF. The CDR3 region has the DNA TGTGCCATCAGGGTGGAGTCTAGCACAGATACGCAGTATTTT.

This clone has just one count. The chain recombines TRBV7-9 with TRBJ1-6, with D possibly TRBD1 on 5 matching bases. Germline loops: CDR1 SEHNR, CDR2 FQNEAQ (reference sequence). The ends were cut back, 1 base at V and 5 bases at J, with 9 bases in the middle. The CDR3 sequence is 15 residues long. The CDR3 sequence is CASSLGGTDNSPLHF. The CDR3 nucleotides read TGTGCCAGCAGCTTAGGGGGGACGGATAATTCACCCCTCCACTTT.